Included here is one T cell receptor (beta chain) sequence, with context. One end of the junction varies from germline; a read error may be responsible. The template was genomic DNA from peripheral blood, not RNA. The data originate from a study of T cell repertoires in aging, cancer and after chemotherapy. Multiplex touch-down PCR with TRB-A/B primers amplified rearranged V-D-J TRB sequences. TCRdb ran MiXCR on the multiplex PCR reads and lists one entry per CDR3 protein. This table has over 6,000 distinct CDR3 sequences, around 40% appearing once. The sequencing sample was made of blood. The receptor comes from a human donor in good health.

CDR3 bases: TGTGCCAGCAGCTTTTGGACAGGGGGGTCCTACAATAAGCAGTTCTTC. Amino acids: CASSFWTGGSYNKQFF. This chain links TRBV5-4 with TRBJ2-1; 10 bases line up with TRBD1. Germline-derived CDR1 and CDR2 are SGHNT and YYREEE (reference sequence). CDR3 length equals 16 residues.